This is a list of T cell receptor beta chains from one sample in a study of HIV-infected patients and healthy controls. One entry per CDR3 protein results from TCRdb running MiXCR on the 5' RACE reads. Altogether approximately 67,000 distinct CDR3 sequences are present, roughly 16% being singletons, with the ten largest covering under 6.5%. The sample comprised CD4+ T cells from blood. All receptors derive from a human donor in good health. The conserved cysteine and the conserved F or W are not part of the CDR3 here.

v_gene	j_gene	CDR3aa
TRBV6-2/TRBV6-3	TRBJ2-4	ASSYRWVDIQY
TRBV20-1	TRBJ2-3	SARGAGSADTQY
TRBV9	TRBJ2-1	ASSVGRTSLF
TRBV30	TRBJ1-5	AWGIQGQPQH
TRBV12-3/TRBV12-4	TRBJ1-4	ASSFRQTSKLF
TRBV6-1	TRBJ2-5	ASSGLSGSSFKETQY
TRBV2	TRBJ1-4	ASSERQGLNEKLF
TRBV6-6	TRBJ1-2	ASSYTQQADNYGYT
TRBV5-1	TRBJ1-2	ASHKDTANYGYT
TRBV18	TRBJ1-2	ASSPPRSDYYGYT
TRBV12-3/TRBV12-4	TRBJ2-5	ASSYLHAGGTQY
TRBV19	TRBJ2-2	ASSSLIGGELF
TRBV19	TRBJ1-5	ASSMRWGNQPQH
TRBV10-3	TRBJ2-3	AISENLGTDTQY
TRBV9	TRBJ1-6	ASSGSAGGLSPLH
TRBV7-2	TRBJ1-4	ASTQGITNEKLF
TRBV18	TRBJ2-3	ASSPQGAKTDTQY
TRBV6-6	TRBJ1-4	ASSPRPGQGEMREKLF
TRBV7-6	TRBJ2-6	ASSLGSGAGANVLT
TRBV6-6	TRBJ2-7	ASSYRGAQGKEQY
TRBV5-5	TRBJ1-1	ASSLGHVMNTEAF
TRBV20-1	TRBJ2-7	SAYGTGRSYEQY
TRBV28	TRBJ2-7	ASSSQGQSYEQY
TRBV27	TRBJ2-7	ASSRQSQPSYEQY
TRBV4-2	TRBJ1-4	ASSQETEGSEKLF
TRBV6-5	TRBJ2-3	ASSYSNQGITQY
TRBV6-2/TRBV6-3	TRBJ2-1	ASSRRQGLHNEQF
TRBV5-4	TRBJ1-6	ASSLAQGNNSPLH
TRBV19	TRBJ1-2	ASTIWAPVDYGYT
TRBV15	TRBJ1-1	ATSRDGGTEAF
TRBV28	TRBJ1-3	ASSYPRGSGNTIY
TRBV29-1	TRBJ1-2	SVEDPGGGYT
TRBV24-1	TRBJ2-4	ATSDDRGPSKNIQY
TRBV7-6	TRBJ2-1	ASTNSGTRGNEQF
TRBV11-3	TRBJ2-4	ASSSGDRLAKNIQY
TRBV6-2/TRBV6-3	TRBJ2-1	ATRVFNEQF
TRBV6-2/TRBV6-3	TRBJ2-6	ASSLEDVLT
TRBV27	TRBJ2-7	ASSQEGLYEQY
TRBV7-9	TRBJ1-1	ASRAQNTEAF
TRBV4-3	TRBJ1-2	ASSQDNRRNYGYT
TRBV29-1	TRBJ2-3	SVAGILTDTQY